The present entry profiles one TCR beta chain with its context. These data come from a study of blood T cell repertoires in COVID-19. Generated by immunoSEQ multiplex PCR, the TCRdb table keeps only in-frame clones and is missing some. This table has roughly 70,000 clones, over 80% appearing once. This CDR3 contains 17 residues. Germline CDR1 reads MDHEN; CDR2 reads SYDVKM. V lost 6 bases to trimming and J lost 2 bases, with 20 bases between them. The sequencing sample was made of peripheral blood. The source is a woman of 80 years or more with active COVID-19. The chain has TRBV28 and TRBJ1-5, with D possibly TRBD1 on 6 matching bases. The chain's CDR3 is CASRRGGGLSGNQPQHF. DNA for the CDR3: TGTGCCAGCAGACGGGGGGGCGGGCTTTCAGGCAATCAGCCCCAGCATTTT.